This T cell receptor (beta chain) appears in the sequencing data of a study of cytomegalovirus exposure and HLA in healthy donors. Overall study findings and caveats: Common viral pathogens seemed, in a later analysis, to connect with several of the most significant clusters.

This clone came up once. What it binds is unknown. This CDR3 has 14 residues. CDR1 is SEHNR and CDR2 is FQNEAQ in the germline V gene (reference sequence). V was pared by 5 bases and J by 6 bases, with 16 bases between. The PCR employed 60 Vbeta primers together with 13 Jbeta primers. Method: immunoSEQ multiplex PCR; TCRdb's copy keeps in-frame clones and lacks some. The repertoire holds 100,000 or so clones, with roughly 70% as singletons. The sequence was obtained from a man aged 40-55 years in good health and CMV-seropositive. The chain employs TRBV7-9 and TRBJ1-2, with D tentatively TRBD1 (5 bases). Sequenced: PBMCs. The CDR3 loop is CASSHAGGTDGYTF. The CDR3 nucleotides are TGTGCCAGCAGCCACGCGGGGGGGACCGATGGCTACACCTTC. Combining the CDR3 with reference TRBV7-9 and TRBJ1-2 gives the whole variable domain DTGVSQNPRHKITKRGQNVTFRCDPISEHNRLYWYRQTLGQGPEFLTYFQNEAQLEKSRLLSDRFSAERPKGSFSTLEIQRTEQGDSAMYLCASSHAGGTDGYTFGSGTRLTVV.